Sequencing of this T cell receptor (beta chain) was carried out in a study of blood T cell repertoires in COVID-19. This clone was picked up one time. Sequencing was performed with immunoSEQ multiplex PCR; in TCRdb, only in-frame clones are kept and a portion is missing. The table includes 80,000 or so clones, roughly 90% detected once. Trimming took 3 bases from V and 1 from J, leaving 17 bases between them. Germline V lookup: CDR1 KGHDR, CDR2 SFDVKD. The CDR3 is 17 amino acids. The sample comprised peripheral blood. The TCR comes from a man aged 50 to 59 with acute or convalescent COVID-19. V usage is TRBV24-1 and J usage is TRBJ2-5; the D gene is possibly TRBD2 (6 bases). The CDR3 DNA follows: TGTGCCACCAGTGATCCCGCGACCGGCGGGGCCCAAGAGACCCAGTACTTC. This translates into CATSDPATGGAQETQYF.